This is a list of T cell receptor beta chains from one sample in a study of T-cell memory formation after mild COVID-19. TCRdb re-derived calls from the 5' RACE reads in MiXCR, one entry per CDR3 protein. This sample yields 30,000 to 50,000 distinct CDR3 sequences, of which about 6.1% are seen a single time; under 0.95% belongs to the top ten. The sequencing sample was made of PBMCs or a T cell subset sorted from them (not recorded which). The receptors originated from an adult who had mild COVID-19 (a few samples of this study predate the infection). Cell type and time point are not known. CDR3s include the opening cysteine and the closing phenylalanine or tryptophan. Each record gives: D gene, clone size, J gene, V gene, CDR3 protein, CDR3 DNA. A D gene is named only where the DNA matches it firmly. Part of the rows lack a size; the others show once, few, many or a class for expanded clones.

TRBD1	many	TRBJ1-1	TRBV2	CASSGQGLNTEAFF	TGTGCCAGCAGTGGACAGGGGCTTAACACTGAAGCTTTCTTT
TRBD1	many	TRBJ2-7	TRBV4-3	CASSQARDRGSYEQYF	TGCGCCAGCAGCCAAGCCCGGGACAGGGGATCCTACGAGCAGTACTTC
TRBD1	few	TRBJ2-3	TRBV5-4	CASSMDRGLSDTQYF	TGTGCCAGCAGCATGGACAGGGGGCTATCGGATACGCAGTATTTT
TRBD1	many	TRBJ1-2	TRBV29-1	CSVVDRGVYGYTF	TGCAGCGTTGTTGACAGGGGGGTCTATGGCTACACCTTC
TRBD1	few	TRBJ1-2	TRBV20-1	CSASTLSGTVNGTGGYTF	TGCAGTGCTAGCACCCTATCGGGGACAGTGAACGGTACGGGTGGCTACACCTTC
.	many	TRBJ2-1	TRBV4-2	CASSQALDYNEQFF	TGTGCCAGCAGCCAAGCACTTGACTACAATGAGCAGTTCTTC
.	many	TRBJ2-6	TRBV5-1	CASSLDSSGANVLTF	TGCGCCAGCAGCTTAGACAGCTCTGGGGCCAACGTCCTGACTTTC
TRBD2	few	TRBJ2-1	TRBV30	CAWSVLAGGPGEQFF	TGTGCCTGGAGTGTACTAGCGGGGGGGCCGGGGGAGCAGTTCTTC
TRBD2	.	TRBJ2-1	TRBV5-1	CASSFTGGTSYNEQFF	TGCGCCAGCAGTTTCACAGGTGGGACTAGTTACAATGAGCAGTTCTTC
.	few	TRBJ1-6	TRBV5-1	CASRHQGFNSPLHF	TGCGCCAGCAGACACCAGGGTTTTAATTCACCCCTCCACTTT
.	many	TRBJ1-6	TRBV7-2	CASSLGGGRGNSPLHF	TGTGCCAGCAGCTTAGGGGGGGGCAGGGGTAACTCACCCCTCCACTTT
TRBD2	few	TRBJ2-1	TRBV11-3	CASSLVAGGRNEQFF	TGTGCCAGCAGCTTAGTAGCGGGAGGGCGTAATGAGCAGTTCTTC
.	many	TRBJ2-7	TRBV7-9	CASSGGYGWPSYEQYF	TGTGCCAGCAGCGGGGGGTACGGCTGGCCCTCCTACGAGCAGTACTTC
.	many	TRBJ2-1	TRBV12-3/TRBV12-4	CASSLSQLGGRTYNEQFF	TGTGCCAGCAGTTTAAGTCAACTCGGGGGAAGGACCTACAATGAGCAGTTCTTC
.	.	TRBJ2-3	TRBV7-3	CASSLRAGASTDTQYF	TGTGCCAGCAGCTTAAGAGCTGGTGCTAGCACAGATACGCAGTATTTT
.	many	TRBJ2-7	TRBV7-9	CASSFGLLTSYEQYF	TGTGCCAGCAGCTTTGGTCTTTTAACGTCCTACGAGCAGTACTTC
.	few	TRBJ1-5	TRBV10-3	CAISESSGQVGQPQHF	TGTGCCATCAGTGAGTCGTCGGGGCAAGTGGGCCAGCCCCAGCATTTT
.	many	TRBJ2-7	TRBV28	CASSSPYGHGQYF	TGTGCCAGCAGTTCGCCGTACGGCCACGGGCAGTACTTC
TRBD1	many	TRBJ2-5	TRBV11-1	CASTRGQGLKTQYF	TGTGCCAGCACCCGGGGACAGGGTTTAAAGACCCAGTACTTC
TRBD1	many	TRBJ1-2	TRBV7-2	CASSSGQGGGYTF	TGTGCCAGCAGCTCCGGACAGGGGGGTGGCTACACCTTC
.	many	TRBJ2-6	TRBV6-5	CASKFGRSSGANVLTF	TGTGCCAGCAAGTTCGGCAGGAGCTCTGGGGCCAACGTCCTGACTTTC
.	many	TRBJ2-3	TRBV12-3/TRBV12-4	CASSLRGTKATDTQYF	TGTGCCAGCAGTTTAAGGGGGACGAAGGCGACAGATACGCAGTATTTT
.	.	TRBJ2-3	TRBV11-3	CASSLVAASGMDTQYF	TGTGCCAGCAGCTTAGTAGCGGCATCGGGGATGGATACGCAGTATTTT
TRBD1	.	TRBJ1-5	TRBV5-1	CASSPGTGGRSNQPQHF	TGCGCCAGCAGCCCCGGGACAGGGGGCCGGTCCAATCAGCCCCAGCATTTT
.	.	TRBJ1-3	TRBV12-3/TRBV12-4	CASSLALAGAGNTIYF	TGTGCCAGCAGTTTAGCGTTAGCAGGGGCTGGAAACACCATATATTTT
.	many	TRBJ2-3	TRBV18	CASSPAGRDTQYF	TGTGCCAGCTCACCGGCGGGTAGAGATACGCAGTATTTT
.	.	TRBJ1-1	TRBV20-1	CSAKKGLRTEAFF	TGCAGTGCTAAAAAGGGACTTCGGACTGAAGCTTTCTTT
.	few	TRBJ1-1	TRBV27	CASSLNRARTEAFF	TGTGCCAGCAGTCTCAACAGGGCGAGGACTGAAGCTTTCTTT
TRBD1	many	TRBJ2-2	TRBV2	CASSDPDRVNTGELFF	TGTGCCAGCAGTGACCCGGACAGGGTAAACACCGGGGAGCTGTTTTTT
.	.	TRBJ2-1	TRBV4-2	CASSRRSRGEGSNEQFF	TGTGCCAGCAGCCGTAGGAGTAGGGGGGAAGGTAGCAATGAGCAGTTCTTC
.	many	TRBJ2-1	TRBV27	CASSKTPSGDEQFF	TGTGCCAGCAGTAAAACCCCTAGTGGGGATGAGCAGTTCTTC
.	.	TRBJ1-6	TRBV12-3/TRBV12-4	CASSFFQGGSPLHF	TGTGCCAGCAGTTTTTTTCAGGGAGGGTCACCCCTCCACTTT
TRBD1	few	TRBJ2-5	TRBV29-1	CSVVTGAGETQYF	TGCAGCGTTGTAACAGGGGCAGGGGAGACCCAGTACTTC
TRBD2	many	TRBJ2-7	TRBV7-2	CASSSSGRLGLEQYF	TGTGCCAGCAGCTCCAGCGGGAGATTGGGTCTCGAGCAGTACTTC
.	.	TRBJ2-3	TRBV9	CASGRRDTQYF	TGTGCCAGCGGCCGAAGAGATACGCAGTATTTT
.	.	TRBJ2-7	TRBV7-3	CASSLNNGGDEQYF	TGTGCCAGCAGCTTAAATAACGGCGGGGACGAGCAGTACTTC
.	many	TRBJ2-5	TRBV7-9	CASSTLSNQETQYF	TGTGCCAGCAGCACCCTATCCAATCAAGAGACCCAGTACTTC
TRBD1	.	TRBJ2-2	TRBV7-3	CASSPGQGAAGELFF	TGTGCCAGCAGCCCGGGACAGGGGGCGGCCGGGGAGCTGTTTTTT
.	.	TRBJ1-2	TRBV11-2	CASSLEVYGYTF	TGTGCCAGCAGCTTAGAGGTCTATGGCTACACCTTC
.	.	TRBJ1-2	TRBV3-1	CASSQAASYYGYTF	TGTGCCAGCAGCCAAGCGGCGTCCTACTATGGCTACACCTTC
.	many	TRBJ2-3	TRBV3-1	CASSQGEFTQYF	TGTGCCAGCAGCCAAGGGGAGTTTACGCAGTATTTT
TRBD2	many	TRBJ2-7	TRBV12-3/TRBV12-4	CASTLRGGLVNEQYF	TGTGCCAGCACCCTACGTGGGGGACTAGTTAACGAGCAGTACTTC
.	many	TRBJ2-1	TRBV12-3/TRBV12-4	CASSFFGGDEQFF	TGTGCCAGCAGTTTTTTTGGGGGAGATGAGCAGTTCTTC
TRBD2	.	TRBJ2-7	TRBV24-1	CATSPRGGQDEQYF	TGTGCCACCAGTCCCCGGGGGGGGCAGGACGAGCAGTACTTC
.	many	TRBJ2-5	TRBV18	CASSPGETQYF	TGTGCCAGCTCACCCGGGGAGACCCAGTACTTC
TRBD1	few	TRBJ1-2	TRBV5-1	CASSEGQGYGYTF	TGCGCCAGCAGCGAGGGACAGGGATATGGCTACACCTTC
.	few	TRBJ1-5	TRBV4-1	CASSPRTVLNQPQHF	TGCGCCAGCAGCCCCCGGACAGTTCTCAATCAGCCCCAGCATTTT
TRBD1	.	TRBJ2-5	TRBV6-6	CDSRTGEQETQYF	TGTGACAGCAGGACAGGGGAACAAGAGACCCAGTACTTC
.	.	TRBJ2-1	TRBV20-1	CSARGNLVGNEQFF	TGCAGTGCTAGAGGAAACTTAGTAGGCAATGAGCAGTTCTTC
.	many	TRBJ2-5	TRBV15	CATSRDGETQYF	TGTGCCACCAGCAGAGACGGAGAGACCCAGTACTTC
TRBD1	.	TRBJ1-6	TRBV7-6	CASSMLDRESSYNSPLHF	TGTGCCAGCAGCATGCTGGACAGGGAGAGCTCCTATAATTCACCCCTCCACTTT
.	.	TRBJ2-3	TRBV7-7	CATKAAASTDTQYF	TGTGCTACCAAGGCCGCCGCTAGCACAGATACGCAGTATTTT
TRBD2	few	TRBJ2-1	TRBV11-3	CASSLLTSMNEQFF	TGTGCCAGCAGCTTATTGACTAGCATGAATGAGCAGTTCTTC
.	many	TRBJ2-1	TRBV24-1	CATSDLGSGRNNEQFF	TGTGCCACCAGTGATTTAGGCAGTGGGAGGAACAATGAGCAGTTCTTC
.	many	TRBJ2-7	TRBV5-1	CASSYPGTYEQYF	TGCGCCAGCAGCTACCCTGGGACCTACGAGCAGTACTTC